The TCR beta chain described here comes from a study of CD8 T cells in Susac syndrome (dated by TCRdb to the late 2010s). About the study as a whole: Among the sequenced Susac syndrome patients, 5 or 6 had clinically active disease and under 10 were in clinical remission. At blood withdrawal, Susac syndrome patients were therapy-naive, treated with corticosteroids (with IVIg additionally given to some), or treated with IVIg alone. Repertoire sequencing was used to test whether CD8+ T cell activation and differentiation in Susac syndrome was antigen driven.

What the work shows at the level of the full study, not this receptor alone: The TCR sequencing and HLA analysis was acknowledged to have included a relatively small number of individuals. In the CD4+ T cell repertoire of Susac syndrome patients, clonal expansion was not detected.

High-throughput TCR beta sequencing profiled peripheral blood CD8+ and CD4+ T cells from healthy donors, Susac syndrome patients and multiple sclerosis patients. Recently defined diagnostic criteria for definite or probable disease were met by the Susac syndrome patients. CD8+ TEMRA cells were enriched by FACS, while bulk CD8+ and CD4+ T cells were purified by magnetic negative isolation. Blood was drawn into EDTA tubes, processed within 24 hours, and PBMCs were isolated by density gradient centrifugation. PBMCs intended for TCR sequencing were frozen in liquid nitrogen and were later thawed in a 37 degrees C water bath. The sorted or isolated CD4+, CD8+ and CD8+ TEMRA cells reached a purity of at least 90%. RNA was extracted using the RNeasy kit, and about 0.45 to 1 ug of the RNA was reverse transcribed with random hexamers. TCR beta CDR3 regions were amplified with the immunoSEQ multiplex PCR assay covering 54 Vbeta and 13 Jbeta segments. To correct PCR amplification bias, a synthetic template baseline was used for both primer optimization and computational correction. The original pipeline was this. Reads were annotated to V, D and J genes according to IMGT and were analyzed with immunoSEQ Analyzer, with only productive sequences retained. To calculate clonality, Shannon entropy was normalized by log2 of the number of productive unique sequences and then subtracted from one. For each patient and control, public and private clones were evaluated among the 100 most prevalent clones. Susac-specific clones were defined as absent from healthy and MS cohorts, some 1,000 published viral clones and other ImmuneACCESS disease sequences. Clones were called with MiXCR by TCRdb after fastp trimmed the public reads at Q25, and only in-frame beta chains were retained. Rows are combined by CDR3 protein, so each entry shows the most common genes and DNA. The V and J calls were not made by the authors but by TCRdb's processing. The sample records some 250,000 distinct CDR3 sequences, less than 96% of which are singletons. 0.1% of the sample rests with the top ten.

According to the germline V gene, CDR1 reads SGHDN and CDR2 reads FVKESK. The CDR3, cysteine through phenylalanine, is 15 amino acids long. The entry retains the CDR3 DNA only, 45 bases that are in frame from base 1. The junction shows trimming of 0 bases on V and 2 bases on J, plus 8 bases between the germline ends. About this clonotype: What this receptor recognizes is not known. Base qualities were left out, and no much larger clone turns up one base away.

The clonotype was recovered from a human donor with Susac syndrome. The sequenced sample was CD4+ T cells from PBMCs. The chain links TRBV14 with TRBJ1-5; no D gene is confidently identified. The CDR3 reads CASSQDPVGNQPQHF. Read as DNA, the sequence is TGTGCCAGCAGCCAAGATCCTGTAGGCAATCAGCCCCAGCATTTT.